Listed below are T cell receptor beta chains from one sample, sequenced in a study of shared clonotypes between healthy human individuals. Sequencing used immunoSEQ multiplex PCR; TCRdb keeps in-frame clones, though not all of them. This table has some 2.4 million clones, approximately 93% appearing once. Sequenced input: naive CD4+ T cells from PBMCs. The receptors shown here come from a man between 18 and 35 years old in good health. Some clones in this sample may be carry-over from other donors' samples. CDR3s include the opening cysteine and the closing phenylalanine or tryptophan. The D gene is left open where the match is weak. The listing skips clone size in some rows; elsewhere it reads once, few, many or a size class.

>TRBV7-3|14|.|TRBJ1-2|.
TGTGCCAGCAGCGATCCGGGACAAAACTATGGCTACACCTTC
CASSDPGQNYGYTF
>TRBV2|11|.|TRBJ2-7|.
TGTGCCAGCGGAACTAGGCAGTTGCAGTACTTC
CASGTRQLQYF
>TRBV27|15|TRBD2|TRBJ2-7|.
TGTGCCAGCAGTTCGAGACTAGCGGGAGTCTACGAGCAGTACTTC
CASSSRLAGVYEQYF
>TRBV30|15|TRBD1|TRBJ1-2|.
TGTGCCTGGAGCACCGGGACAGGGGAGAACTATGGCTACACCTTC
CAWSTGTGENYGYTF
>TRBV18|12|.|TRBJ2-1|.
TGTGCCAGCTCACCACGTGTCAATGAGCAGTTCTTC
CASSPRVNEQFF
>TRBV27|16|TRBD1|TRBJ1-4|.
TGTGCCAGCAGTTTAGACCCCGGGACAGATAATGAAAAACTGTTTTTT
CASSLDPGTDNEKLFF
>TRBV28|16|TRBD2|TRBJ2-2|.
TGTGCCAGCAGGATAGCGGGAGGCCTAAACACCGGGGAGCTGTTTTTT
CASRIAGGLNTGELFF
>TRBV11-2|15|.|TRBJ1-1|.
TGTGCCAGCAGTTTCTTTGGGGCTACGAACACTGAAGCTTTCTTT
CASSFFGATNTEAFF
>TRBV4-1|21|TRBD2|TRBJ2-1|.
TGCGCCAGCAGCCACTACTTTCCTCACCAGAGCGGGAGAACGTCCTACAATGAGCAGTTCTTC
CASSHYFPHQSGRTSYNEQFF
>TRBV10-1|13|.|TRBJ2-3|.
TGCGCCAGCAGTACCGGGGGTTCAGATACGCAGTATTTT
CASSTGGSDTQYF
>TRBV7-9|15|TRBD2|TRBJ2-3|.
TGTGCCAGCAGCTCCCAGCTAGCGGTCACAGATACGCAGTATTTT
CASSSQLAVTDTQYF
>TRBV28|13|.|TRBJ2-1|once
TGTGCCAGCAGGGGGGACTCCTACAATGAGCAGTTCTTC
CASRGDSYNEQFF